This passage covers 32 T cell receptor beta chains from one sample sequenced in a study of T-cell reconstitution after alpha-beta-depleted transplantation in children. The library targeted TCRbeta and was prepared with unique molecular identifiers. MiXCR, run by TCRdb on the PCR reads, gives a single entry per CDR3 protein. The sample holds a few hundred thousand distinct CDR3 sequences, around 15% seen once. The specimen comprised PBMCs, mostly from graft donor cells, sampled 360 days after TCRalphabeta/CD19-depleted stem cell transplant. Receptors originate from a boy less than two years old who had a stem cell transplant for Wiskott-Aldrich syndrome, so the T cells may come from the graft donor.

A few counts support this clonotype. The CDR3 region is CASSLGTRGIQYF. In nucleotides, the CDR3 is TGTGCCAGCAGTCTAGGGACCCGGGGCATTCAGTACTTC. The rearrangement uses TRBV6-2 or TRBV6-3 and TRBJ2-4; D tentatively reads TRBD1 or TRBD2 (5 bases each). V lost 5 bases to trimming and J lost 9 bases, with 14 bases between them. This CDR3 has 13 residues. Germline CDR1 is MNHEY and CDR2 is SVGEGT.

The chain employs TRBV7-8 and TRBJ2-7; D is possibly TRBD2 (5 bases). The V and J ends lost 5 bases and 4 bases respectively, with 18 bases between them. CDR1 SGHVS and CDR2 FQNEAQ come from the germline V gene. The CDR3 loop spans 15 amino acids. This chain's CDR3 is CASSPWETAHYEQYF. The CDR3 nucleotides are TGTGCCAGCAGCCCCTGGGAGACGGCCCATTACGAGCAGTACTTC.

This clonotype was found a few times. This sequence joins TRBV29-1 and TRBJ1-2; no clear D. CDR3 length: 11 residues. Trimming removed 6 bases from V and 4 bases from J, with 9 bases in between. The V gene's germline CDR1 is SQVTM and CDR2 ANQGSEA. The CDR3 sequence: CSVLDPYGYTF. The DNA for the CDR3 is TGCAGCGTCCTAGACCCCTATGGCTACACCTTC.

This clonotype was seen ten or more times. The rearrangement uses TRBV5-1 and TRBJ1-2; a possible D gene is TRBD1 (5 bases). CDR1 is SGHRS and CDR2 is YFSETQ in the germline V gene. The CDR3 covers 14 residues. Trimming shortened V by 5 bases and J by 4 bases, and 15 bases separated the two germline ends. The CDR3 protein is CASRPGTSLYGYTF. The CDR3, as DNA: TGCGCCAGCAGACCCGGGACCTCCCTCTATGGCTACACCTTC.

This clonotype was found many times. This chain joins TRBV18 and TRBJ2-7; no clear D. The CDR3 totals 14 residues. Trimming stripped 2 bases from V and 3 bases from J, with 11 bases between. Germline V lookup: CDR1 KGHSH, CDR2 LQKENI. The CDR3 nucleotides read TGTGCCAGCTCACCAAAACAAGAAAGCTACGAGCAGTACTTC. Amino acids: CASSPKQESYEQYF.

The gene calls are TRBV25-1 and TRBJ1-6; D possibly corresponds to TRBD1 (6 bases). Germline values: CDR1 MGHDK, CDR2 SYGVNS. The CDR3 covers 14 residues. V lost 7 bases and J 9 bases, leaving 16 bases between the germline ends. The CDR3 is CASNGRGPSSPLHF. The CDR3 bases are TGTGCCAGCAACGGCAGGGGCCCAAGTTCACCCCTCCACTTT.

The rearrangement joins TRBV29-1 to TRBJ2-5; D is ambiguous. CDR1 and CDR2 from the germline V gene are SQVTM and ANQGSEA. The CDR3 is 13 residues long. V lost 5 bases to trimming and J lost 3 bases, with 13 bases between them. CDR3 coding DNA: TGCAGCGTTAGACGGCAATCCGAAGAGACCCAGTACTTC. Protein product: CSVRRQSEETQYF.

The rearrangement uses TRBV7-9 and TRBJ2-2; D ambiguous. This CDR3 contains 13 residues. Trimming took 2 bases from V and 6 from J, leaving 7 bases between them. The germline gives CDR1 SEHNR, CDR2 FQNEAQ (reference sequence). The CDR3 DNA reads as TGTGCCAGCAGCTTACCCTCTCCCGGGGAGCTGTTTTTT. This encodes CASSLPSPGELFF.

The chain links TRBV20-1 to TRBJ2-2; 10 nucleotides align to TRBD2. This CDR3 contains 15 residues. The V segment lost 6 bases and the J segment 5 bases; nucleotides outside the gene matches: 9. CDR1 is DFQATT and CDR2 is SNEGSKA in the germline V gene (reference sequence). The CDR3 is CSAGSGGPNTGELFF. The CDR3 nucleotides read TGCAGTGCCGGTAGCGGGGGGCCCAATACCGGGGAGCTGTTTTTT.

The rearrangement uses TRBV29-1 and TRBJ2-7; 11 positions agree with TRBD2. V was pared by 1 base and J by 7 bases, with 3 bases of the junction left unmatched. Germline CDR1 is SQVTM and CDR2 is ANQGSEA. The length of the CDR3 is 13 residues. In DNA, the CDR3 is TGCAGCGTTGAAGGACTAGCGGGGCGAGAGCAGTACTTC. Amino acid sequence: CSVEGLAGREQYF.

CDR3 bases: TGTGCCAGCAGTTACCCGGGACGGGAGCAGTACTTC. Translated, it gives CASSYPGREQYF. The rearrangement uses TRBV6-5 and TRBJ2-7; D is perhaps TRBD1 or TRBD2 (5 bases each). Deletions cut 2 bases from V and 7 bases from J, with 9 bases between. Germline CDR1 is MNHEY and CDR2 is SVGAGI. The CDR3 totals 12 residues.

V usage is TRBV24-1 and J usage is TRBJ2-1; 14 bases align to TRBD2. This CDR3 comprises 15 residues. Germline V CDR1 and CDR2: KGHDR, SFDVKD. The J segment lost 7 bases and the V segment lost 5 bases, leaving 3 bases of the junction unmatched. The CDR3 loop reads CATSGGLAGANEQFF. The CDR3 DNA reads TGTGCCACCAGTGGGGGACTAGCGGGAGCAAATGAGCAGTTCTTC.

Only a few counts were recorded for this clonotype. This chain joins TRBV10-3 and TRBJ2-7; TRBD1 matches at 10 bases. Germline V gives CDR1 ENHRY, CDR2 SYGVKD. With V trimmed by 6 bases and J by 2 bases, 4 bases remained unmatched. This CDR3 has 14 amino acids. CDR3 sequence reads: CAIREGQGTYEQYF. The CDR3 nucleotides read TGTGCCATCAGGGAGGGACAGGGGACCTACGAGCAGTACTTC.

In its sample, this clonotype was seen a few times. V gene TRBV12-3 or TRBV12-4 combines with J gene TRBJ2-1; no reliable D call. Trimming pared 4 bases from V and 7 bases from J, leaving 11 bases between. The CDR3 sequence is 13 residues long. CDR3 sequence: CASSSLVGNEQFF. CDR3 bases: TGTGCCAGCAGTTCCCTTGTGGGAAATGAGCAGTTCTTC.

This clonotype was detected a few times. The chain carries TRBV4-1 and TRBJ1-4; no clear D gene. CDR3 length equals 13 residues. V shed 4 bases and J shed 8 bases, with 11 bases lying between them. Germline V gene data show CDR1 as MGHRA and CDR2 as YSYEKL. The CDR3 nucleotides are TGCGCCAGCAGCCCCCGGTGGCCGGAAAAACTGTTTTTT. It is translated as CASSPRWPEKLFF.

This clonotype was recorded a few times. The J gene is TRBJ2-2, the V gene TRBV27; no reliable D call. The CDR3 is 14 residues long. Trimming took 3 bases from V and 7 from J, leaving 12 bases between them. The germline V gene has CDR1 MNHEY and CDR2 SMNVEV (reference sequence). The CDR3 region is CASSFGSFIGELFF. The CDR3 nucleotides are TGTGCCAGCAGTTTCGGCAGTTTCATCGGGGAGCTGTTTTTT.

The chain employs TRBV15 and TRBJ2-3; 8 bases map to TRBD2. Germline lookup yields CDR1 LNHNV and CDR2 YYDKDF (reference sequence). The CDR3 totals 15 residues. J was trimmed by 1 base and V by 4 bases; bases with no gene match: 4. CDR3 sequence: CATSTGGSGTDTQYF. The CDR3 nucleotides read TGTGCCACCAGCACGGGGGGGAGTGGCACAGATACGCAGTATTTT.

This clonotype was counted a few times. The gene calls are TRBV3-1 and TRBJ1-6, with 7 bases aligning to TRBD1. Trimming took 7 bases from V and 5 from J; bases not matched to a gene: 5. The CDR3 is 14 amino acids. The germline V gene has CDR1 LGHDT and CDR2 YNNKEL (reference sequence). The CDR3 DNA is TGTGCCAGCACCACCGGGACAGATAATTCACCCCTCCACTTT. It specifies CASTTGTDNSPLHF.

There are many counts of this clonotype. The chain recombines TRBV20-1 with TRBJ2-1; D might be TRBD1 (6 bases). CDR3 length: 15 residues. V lost 1 base and J lost 3, with 13 bases in between. From germline, CDR1 is DFQATT and CDR2 SNEGSKA (reference sequence). The CDR3 reads CSARGRGRLYNEQFF. The CDR3 nucleotides read TGCAGTGCTAGAGGCAGGGGTCGACTCTACAATGAGCAGTTCTTC.

The V gene is TRBV7-6, the J gene TRBJ2-7; 9 bases are shared with TRBD1. Germline assignment: CDR1 SGHVS and CDR2 FNYEAQ. Trimming removed 5 bases from V and 2 bases from J; junction bases left unmatched: 10. The CDR3 has 16 residues. The CDR3 sequence: CASSVASGTGPYEQYF. The CDR3 bases are TGTGCCAGCAGCGTCGCTTCCGGGACAGGGCCCTACGAGCAGTACTTC.

The chain joins TRBV12-3 or TRBV12-4 to TRBJ1-1; no firm D call. The V and J ends lost 3 bases and 1 base respectively, with 6 bases between them. The CDR3 runs to 13 residues. CDR3 DNA sequence: TGTGCCAGCAGTTTCCGCAGGAACACTGAAGCTTTCTTT. It specifies CASSFRRNTEAFF.

This clonotype was seen at least ten times. The chain uses TRBV5-1 and TRBJ2-7, with D perhaps TRBD1 (6 bases). The germline CDR1 and CDR2 sequences are SGHRS and YFSETQ. The CDR3 has 15 residues. Deletions cut 5 bases from V and 0 bases from J, with 15 bases between. CDR3 sequence: CASSPDRTISYEQYF. The DNA of the CDR3 is TGCGCCAGCAGTCCCGACAGGACAATCTCCTACGAGCAGTACTTC.

The chain recombines TRBV5-1 with TRBJ2-7, with 9 positions matching TRBD2. In germline, CDR1 is SGHRS, CDR2 YFSETQ. V lost 3 bases to trimming and J lost 2 bases; unmatched junction nucleotides: 9. The CDR3 consists of 16 residues. As DNA, the CDR3 is TGCGCCAGCAGCTATCTGGAAGCGGGGGGAGCCTACGAGCAGTACTTC. As protein: CASSYLEAGGAYEQYF.

The chain carries TRBV5-1 and TRBJ2-6; D not resolved. CDR3 length equals 14 residues. Trimming removed 5 bases at V and 4 bases at J, with 10 bases between. The germline CDR1 and CDR2 sequences are SGHRS and YFSETQ. The CDR3 reads CASRDGNGANVLTF. The CDR3 DNA follows: TGCGCCAGCAGAGACGGAAACGGGGCCAACGTCCTGACTTTC.

This clonotype was seen just once. This sequence joins TRBV10-3 and TRBJ2-1, with TRBD1 matching 9 bases. Germline V gene data show CDR1 as ENHRY and CDR2 as SYGVKD. The J segment lost 4 bases and the V segment lost 10 bases, leaving 5 bases of the junction unmatched. The CDR3 has 13 residues. CDR3 amino acids: CATRDRVYNEQFF. In DNA form, the CDR3 reads TGTGCCACCCGGGACAGGGTATACAATGAGCAGTTCTTC.

The chain uses TRBV7-6 and TRBJ2-3; 12 bases match TRBD2. The germline gives CDR1 SGHVS, CDR2 FNYEAQ. The CDR3 has 19 amino acids. Trimming removed 5 bases from V and 3 bases from J; junction bases left unmatched: 15. The CDR3: CASSPITSGRLRGTDTQYF. CDR3 bases: TGTGCCAGCAGCCCTATAACTAGCGGGAGGTTGCGTGGTACAGATACGCAGTATTTT.

The J gene is TRBJ2-2, the V gene TRBV6-5; 7 bases are shared with TRBD1. The CDR3 is made up of 16 amino acids. The V gene end was trimmed by 3 bases and the J gene end by 0 bases; junction bases not matched to a gene: 4. Per germline, CDR1 MNHEY and CDR2 SVGAGI. This CDR3 reads CASSYIRGSNTGELFF. CDR3 coding DNA: TGTGCCAGCAGTTATATCAGGGGGTCGAACACCGGGGAGCTGTTTTTT.

The DNA for the CDR3 is TGTGCCAGCAGCGATAGTTCCTGGGTGGGCTCCTACAATGAGCAGTTCTTC. Residues: CASSDSSWVGSYNEQFF. The chain links TRBV9 to TRBJ2-1; no clear D gene. The CDR3 consists of 17 residues. Germline V gives CDR1 SGDLS, CDR2 YYNGEE. V was cut by 3 bases and J by 0 bases, with 16 bases left in between.

CDR3 in DNA: TGTGCCTGGAGTGTACAAGTACTAGCGGGACCCCTCGGCTCCTACGAGCAGTACTTC. Residues: CAWSVQVLAGPLGSYEQYF. The chain employs TRBV30 and TRBJ2-7; TRBD2 agrees at 10 bases. The CDR3 sequence is 19 residues long. V dropped 0 bases and J dropped 0; count of bases not matched to a gene: 14. Per germline, CDR1 GTSNPN and CDR2 SVGIG (reference sequence).

A few counts support this clonotype. The chain couples TRBV7-2 to TRBJ1-6, with 12 nucleotides matching TRBD1. The CDR3 sequence is 16 residues long. CDR1 and CDR2 from the germline V gene are SGHTA and FQGNSA. V lost 5 bases and J lost 9; bases outside the gene matches: 8. Written as DNA, the CDR3 is TGTGCCAGCAGCAGAAGGGACAGGGGGCTTGGTTCACCCCTCCACTTT. Residues: CASSRRDRGLGSPLHF. The full variable domain, rest sourced from reference TRBV7-2 and TRBJ1-6, is GAGVSQSPSNKVTEKGKDVELRCDPISGHTALYWYRQSLGQGLEFLIYFQGNSAPDKSGLPSDRFSAERTGGSVSTLTIQRTQQEDSAVYLCASSRRDRGLGSPLHFGNGTRLTVT.

The chain couples TRBV7-6 to TRBJ2-7; 7 nucleotides match TRBD2. Germline CDR1 is SGHVS and CDR2 is FNYEAQ. V dropped 5 bases and J dropped 3; count of bases not matched to a gene: 10. The length of the CDR3 is 15 residues. The DNA of the CDR3 is TGTGCCAGCAGCCCGTTCGCGGGAGCGCTCTACGAGCAGTACTTC. It codes for CASSPFAGALYEQYF. The full variable domain, its missing parts supplied by reference TRBV7-6 and TRBJ2-7, is GAGVSQSPRYKVTKRGQDVALRCDPISGHVSLYWYRQALGQGPEFLTYFNYEAQQDKSGLPNDRFSAERPEGSISTLTIQRTEQRDSAMYRCASSPFAGALYEQYFGPGTRLTVT.

This clonotype was seen more than once but under ten times. This chain connects TRBV5-1 to TRBJ2-1, with 14 bases identical to TRBD2. The CDR3 has 19 amino acids. Germline-derived CDR1 and CDR2 are SGHRS and YFSETQ. V gave up 0 bases and J gave up 2 bases; unmatched junction bases: 7. CDR3 coding DNA: TGCGCCAGCAGCTTGGTGGGACTAGCGGGGGTCACCCCCTACAATGAGCAGTTCTTC. Encoded protein: CASSLVGLAGVTPYNEQFF. Supplemented by reference TRBV5-1 and TRBJ2-1, the full variable domain reads KAGVTQTPRYLIKTRGQQVTLSCSPISGHRSVSWYQQTPGQGLQFLFEYFSETQRNKGNFPGRFSGRQFSNSRSEMNVSTLELGDSALYLCASSLVGLAGVTPYNEQFFGPGTRLTVL.